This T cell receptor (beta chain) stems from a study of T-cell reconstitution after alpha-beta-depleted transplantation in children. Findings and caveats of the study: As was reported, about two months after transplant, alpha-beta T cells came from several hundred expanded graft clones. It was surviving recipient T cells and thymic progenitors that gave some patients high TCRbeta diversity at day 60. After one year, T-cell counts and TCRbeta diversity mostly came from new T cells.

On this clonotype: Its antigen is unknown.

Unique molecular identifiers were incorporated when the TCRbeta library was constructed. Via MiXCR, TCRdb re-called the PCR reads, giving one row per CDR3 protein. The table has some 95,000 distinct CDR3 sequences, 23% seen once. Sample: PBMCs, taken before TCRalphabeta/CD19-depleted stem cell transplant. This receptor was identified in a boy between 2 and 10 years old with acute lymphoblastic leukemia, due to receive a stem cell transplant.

The DNA for the CDR3 is TGCGCCAGCAGGGGGACTAGAGGCTACACCTTC. Translated: CASRGTRGYTF. The gene calls are TRBV5-1 and TRBJ1-2, with D maybe TRBD1 (5 bases). Germline CDR1 is SGHRS and CDR2 is YFSETQ. The V gene lost 5 bases and the J gene lost 8 bases, with 10 bases spanning the gap. CDR3 size: 11 residues.